These 23 T cell receptor beta chains were sequenced from one sample in a study of control samples from healthy donors and cancer patients. Libraries were prepared by immunoSEQ multiplex PCR; TCRdb keeps only in-frame clonotypes and omits some of them. The sample lists about 59,000 clones, around 87% occurring once. Input material: PBMCs. Receptors originate from a woman aged 60-75 years with lung cancer.

The sample holds a few counts of this clone. The chain carries TRBV30 and TRBJ1-4; 7 positions match TRBD1. Germline values: CDR1 GTSNPN, CDR2 SVGIG (reference sequence). This CDR3 region has 15 residues. The ends lost 0 bases at V and 8 bases at J; junction bases unmatched: 9. In DNA form, the CDR3 reads TGTGCCTGGAGTGTACAGAGGGGGCCGGGAGAAAAACTGTTTTTT. Translation: CAWSVQRGPGEKLFF.

This chain links TRBV28 with TRBJ2-1; D remains unclear. The CDR3 consists of 11 residues. CDR1 and CDR2 from the germline V gene are MDHEN and SYDVKM. V lost 10 bases, J lost 6 bases, and 10 bases lay in between. This CDR3 is CATTIANEQFF. CDR3 nucleotides: TGTGCCACCACTATAGCCAATGAGCAGTTCTTC. Drawing the rest from reference TRBV28 and TRBJ2-1, the complete variable domain is DVKVTQSSRYLVKRTGEKVFLECVQDMDHENMFWYRQDPGLGLRLIYFSYDVKMKEKGDIPEGYSVSREKKERFSLILESASTNQTSMYLCATTIANEQFFGPGTRLTVL.

Here the CDR3 reads CASSPTGQLYNEQFF. CDR3 DNA sequence: TGTGCCAGCAGTCCAACGGGACAGCTTTACAATGAGCAGTTCTTC. The chain couples TRBV7-9 to TRBJ2-1; TRBD1 matches 7 bases. There are 15 residues in the CDR3. After removal of 6 bases from V and 4 bases from J, the junction contained 9 bases not matched to a gene. Looked up from germline, CDR1 is SEHNR and CDR2 is FQNEAQ (reference sequence).

The genes are TRBV5-1 and TRBJ2-4, with D perhaps matching TRBD2 (6 bases). The CDR3 has 15 residues. Looked up from germline, CDR1 is SGHRS and CDR2 is YFSETQ. Trimming left V 4 bases short and J 7 bases short, with 18 bases between. The CDR3: CASSLPLGGDNIQYF. CDR3 DNA sequence: TGCGCCAGCAGCCTCCCGTTGGGGGGAGACAACATTCAGTACTTC.

The rearrangement links TRBV2 to TRBJ1-5, with 8 bases aligning to TRBD1. The CDR3 contains 16 residues. In germline, CDR1 is SNHLY, CDR2 FYNNEI. V was clipped by 4 bases and J by 1 base; unmatched bases: 6. CDR3 bases: TGTGCCAGCAGTGGAGGACAGGGCACGAGCAATCAGCCCCAGCATTTT. Residues: CASSGGQGTSNQPQHF.

V gene TRBV3-1 (or the pseudogene TRBV3-2) combines with J gene TRBJ1-5; 9 bases agree with TRBD1. In germline, CDR1 is LGHDT, CDR2 YNNKEL (reference sequence). With 9 bases clipped from V and 4 bases from J, the junction kept 4 bases outside the gene matches. The CDR3 consists of 13 residues. CDR3 region: CASRGQGNQPQHF. The CDR3 nucleotides read TGTGCCAGTCGGGGACAGGGAAATCAGCCCCAGCATTTT.

This clone turned up a few times. The chain recombines TRBV19 with TRBJ2-7; D assignment may be TRBD1 or TRBD2 (5 bases each). Germline-derived CDR1 and CDR2 are LNHDA and SQIVND (reference sequence). With 5 bases removed from V and 2 bases from J, the gap between germline ends came to 16 bases. CDR3 length equals 15 residues. CDR3 protein: CASSLTGTPTYEQYF. CDR3 coding DNA: TGTGCCAGTAGTCTCACCGGGACCCCCACCTACGAGCAGTACTTC.

V and J are TRBV11-2 and TRBJ1-2, with D perhaps matching TRBD1 (6 bases). This CDR3 spans 13 amino acids. The germline V gene has CDR1 SGHAT and CDR2 FQNNGV. V lost 5 bases to trimming and J lost 7 bases, with 14 bases between them. CDR3 in DNA: TGTGCCAGCAGCCCAAACAGGGTGAGTGGCTACACCTTC. Translation gives CASSPNRVSGYTF.

The chain has TRBV28 and TRBJ1-1; perhaps TRBD1 as D (6 bases). Trimming cost V 6 bases and J 5 bases, with 13 bases left between them. The CDR3 spans 13 residues. CDR1 and CDR2 (germline): MDHEN, SYDVKM. CDR3 loop: CASRGGAWTEAFF. Written as DNA, the CDR3 is TGTGCCAGCAGGGGGGGCGCGTGGACTGAAGCTTTCTTT.

The CDR3 loop reads CASSYHTDTQYF. CDR3 DNA: TGTGCCAGCAGTTATCACACAGATACGCAGTATTTT. The chain has TRBV28 and TRBJ2-3; no definite D call. The CDR3 is 12 residues long. Between the trimmed V and J ends, which lost 4 bases and 2 bases, there was a span of 4 bases. CDR1 is MDHEN and CDR2 is SYDVKM in the germline V gene.

The chain has TRBV9 and TRBJ2-6; D is unresolved. Trimming took 4 bases from V and 4 from J, leaving 12 bases between them. Per germline, CDR1 SGDLS and CDR2 YYNGEE. CDR3 length: 15 residues. The CDR3 nucleotides read TGTGCCAGCAGCTCGAGCCTCGGAGGGGCCAACGTCCTGACTTTC. Translated: CASSSSLGGANVLTF.

The chain employs TRBV12-3 or TRBV12-4 and TRBJ2-5, with D unclear. V lost 0 bases to trimming and J lost 4 bases, with 3 bases between them. This CDR3 is built from 12 residues. CDR3 protein: CASSLAPETQYF. The CDR3 coding sequence is TGTGCCAGCAGTTTAGCCCCAGAGACCCAGTACTTC.

V usage is TRBV2 and J usage is TRBJ2-5, with D unclear. CDR3 length: 11 residues. Germline V CDR1 and CDR2: SNHLY, FYNNEI. Trimming stripped 3 bases from V and 5 bases from J, with 4 bases between. The CDR3 reads CASSEGETQYF. CDR3 in DNA: TGTGCCAGCAGTGAGGGCGAGACCCAGTACTTC.

The chain recombines TRBV19 with TRBJ2-1; weak D call: TRBD2 (6 bases). V lost 3 bases and J lost 0, with 12 bases in between. From germline, CDR1 is LNHDA and CDR2 SQIVND (reference sequence). This CDR3 comprises 16 residues. DNA for the CDR3: TGTGCCAGTAGTATTCTGGACGGGAGCTCCTACAATGAGCAGTTCTTC. Its protein product is CASSILDGSSYNEQFF.

The chain links TRBV5-1 to TRBJ2-1; 7 bases match TRBD1. The length of the CDR3 is 16 residues. V trimming: 4 bases; J trimming: 7 bases; junction bases outside the gene matches: 14. Germline assignment: CDR1 SGHRS and CDR2 YFSETQ. The CDR3 DNA follows: TGCGCCAGCAGCGACAGGGAACGGAGAGGGGAAAATGAGCAGTTCTTC. This translates into CASSDRERRGENEQFF.

The J gene is TRBJ1-4, the V gene TRBV28; 10 bases line up with TRBD1. This CDR3 has 14 residues. The junction had 5 bases not matched to a gene; V was cut back by 6 bases and J by 7 bases. The germline V gene encodes CDR1 MDHEN and CDR2 SYDVKM. CDR3 amino acids: CASRSGQGREKLFF. CDR3 nucleotide sequence: TGTGCCAGCAGGTCGGGACAGGGGCGTGAAAAACTGTTTTTT.

The CDR3 protein is CASSLVSGSIGNTIYF. The CDR3 DNA follows: TGTGCCAGCAGCTTAGTCTCAGGATCTATTGGAAACACCATATATTTT. The chain joins TRBV7-9 to TRBJ1-3; no firm D call. Trimming cost V 1 base and J 3 bases, with 13 bases left between them. CDR1 and CDR2 from the germline V gene are SEHNR and FQNEAQ (reference sequence). The CDR3 is made up of 16 amino acids. The full variable domain, with the rest looked up from reference TRBV7-9 and TRBJ1-3, is DTGVSQNPRHKITKRGQNVTFRCDPISEHNRLYWYRQTLGQGPEFLTYFQNEAQLEKSRLLSDRFSAERPKGSFSTLEIQRTEQGDSAMYLCASSLVSGSIGNTIYFGEGSWLTVV.

The rearrangement links TRBV7-8 to TRBJ2-2, with 10 bases lining up with TRBD2. This CDR3 is 16 amino acids long. Trimming removed 5 bases from V and 1 base from J; junction bases left unmatched: 4. Per germline, CDR1 SGHVS and CDR2 FQNEAQ. The CDR3, as DNA: TGTGCCAGCAGCACTCGGACTAGCGGGAACACCGGGGAGCTGTTTTTT. As protein: CASSTRTSGNTGELFF.

The V gene is TRBV6-5, the J gene TRBJ2-3; D is possibly TRBD1 (6 bases). Trimming left V 6 bases short and J 0 bases short, with 13 bases between. CDR3 length: 15 amino acids. CDR1 MNHEY and CDR2 SVGAGI come from the germline V gene. This chain's CDR3 is CASRLGATSTDTQYF. CDR3 sequence (DNA): TGTGCCAGCAGACTGGGGGCAACTAGCACAGATACGCAGTATTTT.

The genes are TRBV3-1 (or the pseudogene TRBV3-2) and TRBJ1-5; 9 bases fit TRBD1. Germline loops: CDR1 LGHDT, CDR2 YNNKEL (reference sequence). The CDR3 runs to 18 residues. V lost 1 base and J lost 0; bases outside the gene matches: 7. DNA of the CDR3: TGTGCCAGCAGCCAAGGCGCGACAGGGGGAGTTAGCAATCAGCCCCAGCATTTT. Translation gives CASSQGATGGVSNQPQHF.

The chain links TRBV9 to TRBJ2-7; no firm D call. CDR3 length: 13 residues. The ends were cut back, 0 bases at V and 3 bases at J, with 7 bases in the middle. The germline V gene has CDR1 SGDLS and CDR2 YYNGEE. CDR3 loop: CASSVGSDYEQYF. The CDR3 region has the DNA TGTGCCAGCAGCGTAGGGAGTGACTACGAGCAGTACTTC. Filled out from reference TRBV9 and TRBJ2-7, the complete variable domain reads DSGVTQTPKHLITATGQRVTLRCSPRSGDLSVYWYQQSLDQGLQFLIQYYNGEERAKGNILERFSAQQFPDLHSELNLSSLELGDSALYFCASSVGSDYEQYFGPGTRLTVT.

V is TRBV4-1 and J is TRBJ2-5; possibly TRBD1 or TRBD2 for D (5 bases each). The CDR3 runs 17 residues. Looked up from germline, CDR1 is MGHRA and CDR2 is YSYEKL. V lost 1 base and J 1 base, leaving 16 bases between the germline ends. CDR3 in amino acids: CASSQANTVGAQETQYF. The CDR3 DNA reads TGCGCCAGCAGCCAAGCTAACACAGTCGGGGCCCAAGAGACCCAGTACTTC.

The V gene is TRBV11-2, the J gene TRBJ1-6; D call uncertain. This CDR3 region has 13 residues. CDR1 is SGHAT, CDR2 FQNNGV, per germline. V shed 1 base and J shed 9 bases, with 7 bases lying between them. The CDR3: CASSLADGSPLHF. CDR3 sequence (DNA): TGTGCCAGCAGCTTAGCGGATGGTTCACCCCTCCACTTT.